This entry lists 24 T cell receptor beta chains sequenced from one sample in a study of T cell changes during pregnancy in multiple sclerosis. Measured with immunoSEQ multiplex PCR; TCRdb has only the in-frame clones, and not every one. Here the sample spans roughly 26,000 clones, about 88% being singletons. Sequencing was performed on CD8+ T cells from peripheral blood mononuclear cells, taken in the second trimester of pregnancy. The receptors originated from a female donor with multiple sclerosis, enrolled in a pregnancy study.

The V call is TRBV27, the J call TRBJ2-3, with unresolved D. The germline V gene has CDR1 MNHEY and CDR2 SMNVEV (reference sequence). V shed 1 base and J shed 0 bases, with 8 bases lying between them. This CDR3 comprises 15 residues. The CDR3 nucleotides are TGTGCCAGCAGTTTATTGAGGATGAGCACAGATACGCAGTATTTT. This sequence encodes CASSLLRMSTDTQYF.

In nucleotides, the CDR3 is TGTGCCAGCAACCCGACAGGGCGGGAGACCCAGTACTTC. The encoded protein is CASNPTGRETQYF. The V call is TRBV25-1, the J call TRBJ2-5, with TRBD1 matching 7 bases. The CDR3 extends over 13 amino acids. J gave up 5 bases and V 7 bases, and 7 bases lay outside the gene matches. Germline CDR1 MGHDK, CDR2 SYGVNS.

The chain recombines TRBV19 with TRBJ2-7; TRBD1 aligns across 9 bases. Germline assignment: CDR1 LNHDA and CDR2 SQIVND (reference sequence). V gave up 0 bases and J gave up 3 bases; unmatched junction bases: 3. The CDR3 totals 15 residues. CDR3 sequence reads: CASSIEGQGIYEQYF. The CDR3 region has the DNA TGTGCCAGTAGTATAGAGGGACAGGGTATCTACGAGCAGTACTTC.

J is TRBJ2-1 and V is TRBV28; 12 bases align to TRBD1. V dropped 5 bases and J dropped 7; count of bases not matched to a gene: 6. CDR3 length: 15 amino acids. Germline CDR1 MDHEN, CDR2 SYDVKM. CDR3 DNA: TGTGCCAGCAGTCCCGGGACAGGGGGCAGGAATGAGCAGTTCTTC. Encoded protein: CASSPGTGGRNEQFF. Full variable domain (missing parts from reference TRBV28 and TRBJ2-1): DVKVTQSSRYLVKRTGEKVFLECVQDMDHENMFWYRQDPGLGLRLIYFSYDVKMKEKGDIPEGYSVSREKKERFSLILESASTNQTSMYLCASSPGTGGRNEQFFGPGTRLTVL.

V gene TRBV29-1 combines with J gene TRBJ2-1; D is unresolved. Germline CDR1 is SQVTM and CDR2 is ANQGSEA. Trimming cost V 2 bases and J 10 bases, with 18 bases left between them. This CDR3 spans 14 amino acids. For the CDR3, the DNA is TGCAGCGTTGAAACATTTGAACGCAACACGGAGCAGTTCTTC. This gives the protein CSVETFERNTEQFF.

CDR3 residues: CASSEARDRVKDYEQYF. Written as DNA, the CDR3 is TGTGCCAGCAGTGAAGCCCGGGACAGGGTAAAGGACTACGAGCAGTACTTC. The chain couples TRBV2 to TRBJ2-7; 9 nucleotides line up with TRBD1. Germline V gene sequence: CDR1 SNHLY, CDR2 FYNNEI. The trim removed 0 bases at V and 3 bases at J, leaving 9 bases unmatched. The length of the CDR3 is 17 residues.

This chain links TRBV7-2 with TRBJ2-1; D unresolved. In germline, CDR1 is SGHTA, CDR2 FQGNSA. Trimming pared 2 bases from V and 8 bases from J, leaving 7 bases between. CDR3 length: 12 amino acids. The CDR3 nucleotides are TGTGCCAGCAGCTTACGGTTCCATGAGCAGTTCTTC. This encodes CASSLRFHEQFF.

The table lists this clone with a few counts. The gene calls are TRBV27 and TRBJ2-5, with 7 bases fitting TRBD2. The CDR3 sequence is 15 residues long. J lost 1 base, V lost 6 bases, and 8 bases had no gene match. CDR1 is MNHEY and CDR2 is SMNVEV in the germline V gene (reference sequence). DNA of the CDR3: TGTGCCAGCAGACCTCAGGGAGGGGCCCAAGAGACCCAGTACTTC. The encoded protein is CASRPQGGAQETQYF.

The chain has TRBV6-6 and TRBJ2-7; TRBD1 is a possible D gene (5 bases). Trimming took 2 bases from V and 0 from J, leaving 11 bases between them. The CDR3 contains 15 residues. The germline CDR1 and CDR2 sequences are MNHNY and SVGAGI (reference sequence). The CDR3 sequence: CASSYRLDSSYEQYF. The CDR3 bases are TGTGCCAGCAGTTACAGGCTCGACAGCTCCTACGAGCAGTACTTC.

The V gene is TRBV25-1, the J gene TRBJ2-2; D is perhaps TRBD2 (6 bases). The CDR3 is 14 amino acids. The germline V gene has CDR1 MGHDK and CDR2 SYGVNS. V lost 4 bases and J lost 2, with 8 bases in between. CDR3 residues: CASSGGVNTGELFF. The CDR3 coding sequence is TGTGCCAGCAGTGGCGGGGTCAACACCGGGGAGCTGTTTTTT.

The chain recombines TRBV14 with TRBJ2-7; 10 positions agree with TRBD1. V lost 0 bases, J lost 2 bases, and 4 bases stayed unmatched. CDR1 is SGHDN and CDR2 is FVKESK in the germline V gene. The CDR3 is made up of 16 amino acids. CDR3 sequence reads: CASSQDRQGAPYEQYF. Here the CDR3 DNA reads TGTGCCAGCAGCCAAGACAGACAGGGGGCTCCCTACGAGCAGTACTTC.

V and J are TRBV19 and TRBJ1-5, with 7 bases that match TRBD1. With V trimmed by 6 bases and J by 5 bases, 1 base remained unmatched. In germline, CDR1 is LNHDA, CDR2 SQIVND (reference sequence). The CDR3 has 12 residues. The CDR3 DNA reads as TGTGCCAGTAGGACAGGGTATCAGCCCCAGCATTTT. Amino acids: CASRTGYQPQHF.

CDR3 in amino acids: CASSIQGANYGYTF. The CDR3 DNA reads as TGTGCCAGCAGCATTCAGGGGGCTAACTATGGCTACACCTTC. The chain joins TRBV5-4 to TRBJ1-2; 7 bases fit TRBD1. J gave up 0 bases and V 4 bases, and 3 bases lay outside the gene matches. Germline CDR1 reads SGHNT; CDR2 reads YYREEE (reference sequence). The CDR3 loop spans 14 amino acids.

The J gene is TRBJ2-7, the V gene TRBV6-5; D call uncertain. This CDR3 spans 13 amino acids. Looked up from germline, CDR1 is MNHEY and CDR2 is SVGAGI. With 0 bases removed from V and 3 bases from J, the gap between germline ends came to 6 bases. In nucleotides, the CDR3 is TGTGCCAGCAGTTACTCGGTCAGCTACGAGCAGTACTTC. Protein: CASSYSVSYEQYF.

This chain joins TRBV9 and TRBJ2-7, with D tentatively TRBD2 (6 bases). Germline CDR1 is SGDLS and CDR2 is YYNGEE. Trimming removed 0 bases at V and 2 bases at J, with 9 bases between. CDR3 length: 14 residues. The CDR3 region is CASSVGDFPYEQYF. For the CDR3, the DNA is TGTGCCAGCAGCGTAGGGGACTTCCCCTACGAGCAGTACTTC.

V and J are TRBV27 and TRBJ2-5, with 11 bases identical to TRBD2. V lost 3 bases to trimming and J lost 1 base; unmatched junction nucleotides: 4. CDR1 is MNHEY and CDR2 is SMNVEV in the germline V gene (reference sequence). The CDR3 consists of 16 residues. The CDR3 sequence is CASSFGTSGIQETQYF. CDR3 DNA sequence: TGTGCCAGCAGTTTCGGGACTAGCGGTATCCAAGAGACCCAGTACTTC.

V gene TRBV30 combines with J gene TRBJ2-1; weak D call: TRBD2 (5 bases). Between the trimmed V and J ends, which lost 0 bases and 5 bases, there was a span of 14 bases. The germline CDR1 and CDR2 sequences are GTSNPN and SVGIG (reference sequence). The CDR3 contains 15 residues. This CDR3 is CAWSVRRQSHNEQFF. CDR3 bases: TGTGCCTGGAGTGTACGGAGGCAGTCCCACAATGAGCAGTTCTTC.

This sequence joins TRBV6-1 and TRBJ2-1; 9 bases align to TRBD1. CDR1 is MNHNS and CDR2 is SASEGT in the germline V gene. This CDR3 is 15 amino acids long. J lost 7 bases, V lost 0 bases, and 4 bases had no gene match. The CDR3 DNA is TGTGCCAGCAGTGAAGCGCCGACAGGGGGTAATGAGCAGTTCTTC. It codes for CASSEAPTGGNEQFF.

The V gene is TRBV13, the J gene TRBJ1-3, with unresolved D. V shed 5 bases and J shed 0 bases, with 8 bases lying between them. This CDR3 region has 14 residues. Per germline, CDR1 PRHDT and CDR2 FYEKMQ (reference sequence). CDR3: CASSHSVSGNTIYF. CDR3 nucleotide sequence: TGTGCCAGCAGCCATAGCGTCTCTGGAAACACCATATATTTT.

The genes are TRBV27 and TRBJ1-2; maybe TRBD1 (6 bases). CDR3 length: 13 residues. Germline V gives CDR1 MNHEY, CDR2 SMNVEV (reference sequence). The germline V and J ends were trimmed by 6 bases and 8 bases, with 16 bases remaining between them. The CDR3 loop is CASSSTGLEGYTF. CDR3 sequence (DNA): TGTGCCAGCAGCTCTACAGGGTTAGAGGGCTACACCTTC.

The rearrangement links TRBV29-1 to TRBJ2-1; 7 nucleotides match TRBD1. Germline V lookup: CDR1 SQVTM, CDR2 ANQGSEA. This CDR3 spans 14 amino acids. Trimming cost V 6 bases and J 5 bases; bases outside gene matches: 10. CDR3 region: CSVPVTGVNNEQFF. DNA for the CDR3: TGCAGCGTCCCAGTTACAGGGGTTAACAATGAGCAGTTCTTC.

This clone was seen a single time. The gene calls are TRBV4-1 and TRBJ2-7; D remains unclear. Trimming stripped 0 bases from V and 5 bases from J, with 14 bases between. CDR1 MGHRA and CDR2 YSYEKL come from the germline V gene. The CDR3 contains 15 residues. The CDR3 sequence is CASSQEPQLENEQYF. In DNA form, the CDR3 reads TGCGCCAGCAGCCAAGAGCCCCAACTCGAGAACGAGCAGTACTTC.

This clone was counted a single time. This chain joins TRBV28 and TRBJ2-7; no reliable D call. This CDR3 comprises 11 residues. Germline V lookup: CDR1 MDHEN, CDR2 SYDVKM. V dropped 4 bases and J dropped 4 bases, with 5 bases sitting between them. This chain's CDR3 is CASSYSYEQYF. The CDR3 nucleotides are TGTGCCAGCAGTTACTCGTACGAGCAGTACTTC.

This clone has just one count. The CDR3 region is CASSTTGVYEQYF. CDR3 in DNA: TGTGCCAGTAGTACGACAGGAGTTTACGAGCAGTACTTC. The rearrangement joins TRBV19 to TRBJ2-7; tentative D call: TRBD1 (6 bases). Germline V gene lookup returns CDR1 LNHDA and CDR2 SQIVND (reference sequence). The CDR3 sequence is 13 residues long. Trimming left V 4 bases short and J 4 bases short, with 11 bases between.